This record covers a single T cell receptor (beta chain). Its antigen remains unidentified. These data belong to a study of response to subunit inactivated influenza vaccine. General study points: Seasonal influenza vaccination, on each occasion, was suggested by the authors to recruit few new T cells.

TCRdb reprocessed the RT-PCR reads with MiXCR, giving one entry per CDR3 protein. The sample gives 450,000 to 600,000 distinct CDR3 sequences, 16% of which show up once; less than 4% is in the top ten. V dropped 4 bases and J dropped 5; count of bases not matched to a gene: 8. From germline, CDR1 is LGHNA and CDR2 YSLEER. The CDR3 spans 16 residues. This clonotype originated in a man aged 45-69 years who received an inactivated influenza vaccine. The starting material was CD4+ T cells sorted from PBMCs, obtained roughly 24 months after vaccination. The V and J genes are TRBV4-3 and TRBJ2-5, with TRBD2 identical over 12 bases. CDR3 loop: CASSPSGGASRETQYF. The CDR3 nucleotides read TGCGCCAGCAGCCCTAGCGGGGGGGCCAGTCGGGAGACCCAGTACTTC.